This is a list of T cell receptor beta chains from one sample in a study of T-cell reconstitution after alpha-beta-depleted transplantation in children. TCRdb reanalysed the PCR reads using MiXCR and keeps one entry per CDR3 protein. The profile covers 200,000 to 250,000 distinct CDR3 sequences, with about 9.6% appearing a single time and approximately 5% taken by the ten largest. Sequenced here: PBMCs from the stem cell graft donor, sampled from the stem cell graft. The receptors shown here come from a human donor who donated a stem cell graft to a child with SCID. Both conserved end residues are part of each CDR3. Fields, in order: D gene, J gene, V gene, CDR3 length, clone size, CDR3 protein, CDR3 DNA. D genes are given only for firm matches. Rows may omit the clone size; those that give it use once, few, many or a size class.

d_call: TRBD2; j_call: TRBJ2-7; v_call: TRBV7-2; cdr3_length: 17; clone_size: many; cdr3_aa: CASSPGLAGISSYEQYF; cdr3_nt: TGTGCCAGCAGCCCGGGACTAGCGGGAATTAGCTCCTACGAGCAGTACTTC
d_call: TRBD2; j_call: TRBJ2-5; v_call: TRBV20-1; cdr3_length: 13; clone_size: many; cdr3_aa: CSAIGGNQETQYF; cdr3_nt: TGCAGTGCCATCGGGGGGAACCAGGAGACCCAGTACTTC
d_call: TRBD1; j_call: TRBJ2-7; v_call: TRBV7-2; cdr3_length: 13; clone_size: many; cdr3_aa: CASRGQSTYEQYF; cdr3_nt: TGTGCCAGCCGGGGACAGTCCACCTACGAGCAGTACTTC
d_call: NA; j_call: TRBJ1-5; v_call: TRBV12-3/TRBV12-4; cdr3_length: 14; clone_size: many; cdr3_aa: CASSFQQGNQPQHF; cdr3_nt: TGTGCCAGCAGTTTTCAGCAGGGCAATCAGCCCCAGCATTTT
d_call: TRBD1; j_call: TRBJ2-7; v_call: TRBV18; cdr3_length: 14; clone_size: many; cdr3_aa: CASSQGTGGDEQYF; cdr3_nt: TGTGCCAGCTCTCAAGGGACAGGGGGCGACGAGCAGTACTTC
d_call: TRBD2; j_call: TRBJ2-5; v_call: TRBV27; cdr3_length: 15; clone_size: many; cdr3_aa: CASSPGTSEGETQYF; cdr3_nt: TGTGCCAGCAGCCCCGGGACTAGCGAGGGAGAGACCCAGTACTTC
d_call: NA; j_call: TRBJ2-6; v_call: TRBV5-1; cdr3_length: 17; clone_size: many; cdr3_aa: CASSSSTATSGANVLTF; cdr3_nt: TGCGCCAGCAGCTCCTCGACAGCTACCTCTGGGGCCAACGTCCTGACTTTC
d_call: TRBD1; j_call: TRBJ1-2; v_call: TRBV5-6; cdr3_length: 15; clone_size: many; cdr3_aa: CASSFRDRVDYGYTF; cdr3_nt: TGTGCCAGCAGCTTCCGGGACAGGGTCGACTATGGCTACACCTTC
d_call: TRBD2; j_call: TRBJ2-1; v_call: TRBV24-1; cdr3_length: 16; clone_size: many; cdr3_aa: CATSDSTSGGYNEQFF; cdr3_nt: TGTGCCACCAGTGATTCGACTAGCGGGGGGTACAATGAGCAGTTCTTC
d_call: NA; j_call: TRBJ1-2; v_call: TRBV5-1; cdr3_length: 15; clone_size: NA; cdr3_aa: CASSEVDGQAWGYIF; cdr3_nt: TGCGCCAGCAGTGAAGTTGACGGTCAAGCTTGGGGCTACATCTTC
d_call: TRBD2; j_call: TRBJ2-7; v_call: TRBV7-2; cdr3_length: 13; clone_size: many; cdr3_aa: CASGSRGVYEQYF; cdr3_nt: TGTGCCAGCGGGTCACGGGGGGTGTACGAGCAGTACTTC
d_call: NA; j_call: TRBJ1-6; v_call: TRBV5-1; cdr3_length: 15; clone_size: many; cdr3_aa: CASSLTAGYNSPLHF; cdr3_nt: TGCGCCAGCAGCCTGACGGCAGGGTATAATTCACCCCTCCACTTT
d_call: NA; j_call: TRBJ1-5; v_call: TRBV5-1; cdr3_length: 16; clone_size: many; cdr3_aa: CASSLDGTVGNQPQHF; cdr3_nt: TGCGCCAGCAGCTTGGATGGGACCGTGGGCAATCAGCCCCAGCATTTT
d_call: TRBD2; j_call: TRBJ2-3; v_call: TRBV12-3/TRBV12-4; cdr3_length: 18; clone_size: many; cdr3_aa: CASSFGLAGVSLADTQYF; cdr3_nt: TGTGCCAGCAGTTTCGGGCTAGCGGGGGTGAGTTTGGCAGATACGCAGTATTTT
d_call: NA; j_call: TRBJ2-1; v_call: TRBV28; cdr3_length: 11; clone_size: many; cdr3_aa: CATSLYNEQFF; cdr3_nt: TGTGCCACCTCCCTTTACAATGAGCAGTTCTTC
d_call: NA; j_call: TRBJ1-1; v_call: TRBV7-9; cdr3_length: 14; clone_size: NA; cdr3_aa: CASSLATDSTEAFF; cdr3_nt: TGTGCCAGCAGCTTAGCGACCGACAGCACTGAAGCTTTCTTT
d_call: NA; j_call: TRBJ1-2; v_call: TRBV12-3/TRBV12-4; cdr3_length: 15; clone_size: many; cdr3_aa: CASSSAWQGKYGYTF; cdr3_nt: TGTGCCAGCAGCTCCGCCTGGCAGGGAAAATATGGCTACACCTTC
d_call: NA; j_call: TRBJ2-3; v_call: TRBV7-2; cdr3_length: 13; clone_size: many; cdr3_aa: CASSPDYPDTQYF; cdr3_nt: TGTGCCAGCAGCCCTGACTACCCAGATACGCAGTATTTT
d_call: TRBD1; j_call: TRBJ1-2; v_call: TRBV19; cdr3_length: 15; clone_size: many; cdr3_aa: CASSDRNRGAFGYTF; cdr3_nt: TGTGCCAGTAGCGACCGGAACAGGGGGGCCTTTGGCTACACCTTC
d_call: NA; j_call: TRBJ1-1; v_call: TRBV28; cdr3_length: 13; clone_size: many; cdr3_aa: CASSLTDNTEAFF; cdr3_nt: TGTGCCAGCAGTTTAACAGACAACACTGAAGCTTTCTTT
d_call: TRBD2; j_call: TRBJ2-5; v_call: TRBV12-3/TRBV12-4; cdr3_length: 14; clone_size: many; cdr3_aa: CASSSRLAQETQYF; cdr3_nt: TGTGCCAGCAGTTCGAGACTAGCGCAAGAGACCCAGTACTTC
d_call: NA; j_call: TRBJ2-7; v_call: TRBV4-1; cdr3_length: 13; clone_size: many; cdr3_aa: CASSQEFAHEQYF; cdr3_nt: TGCGCCAGCAGCCAAGAGTTCGCCCACGAGCAGTACTTC
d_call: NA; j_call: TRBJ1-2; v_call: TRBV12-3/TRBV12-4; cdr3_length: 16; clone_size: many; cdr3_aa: CASSLARANPFYGYTF; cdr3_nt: TGTGCCAGCAGTTTAGCGCGGGCTAACCCCTTCTATGGCTACACCTTC
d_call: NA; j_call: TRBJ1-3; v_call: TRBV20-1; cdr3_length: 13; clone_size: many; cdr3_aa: CSAREDRGNTIYF; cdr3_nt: TGCAGTGCTAGAGAAGACAGGGGAAACACCATATATTTT
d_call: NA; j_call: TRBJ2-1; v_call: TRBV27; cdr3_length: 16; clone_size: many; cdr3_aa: CASSLSRGGGANEQFF; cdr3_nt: TGTGCCAGCAGTTTATCGAGGGGAGGGGGGGCCAATGAGCAGTTCTTC
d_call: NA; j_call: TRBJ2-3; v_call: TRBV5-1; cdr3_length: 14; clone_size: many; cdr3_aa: CASSLDSFTDTQYF; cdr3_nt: TGCGCCAGCAGCTTGGACAGTTTCACAGATACGCAGTATTTT
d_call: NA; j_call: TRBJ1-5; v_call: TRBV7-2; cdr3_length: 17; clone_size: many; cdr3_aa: CASSLNSGLYSNQPQHF; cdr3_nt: TGTGCCAGCAGCTTAAATTCAGGATTATATAGCAATCAGCCCCAGCATTTT
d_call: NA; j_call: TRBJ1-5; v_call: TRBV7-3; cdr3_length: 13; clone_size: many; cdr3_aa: CASSRAYGAPQHF; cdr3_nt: TGTGCCAGCAGCCGGGCATACGGGGCGCCCCAGCATTTT
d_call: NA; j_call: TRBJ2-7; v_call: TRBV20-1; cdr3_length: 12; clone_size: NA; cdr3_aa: CSAALQDYEQYF; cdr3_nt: TGCAGTGCGGCCTTACAAGATTACGAGCAGTACTTC
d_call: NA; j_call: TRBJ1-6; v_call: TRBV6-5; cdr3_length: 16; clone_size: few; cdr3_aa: CASSYSIARGDSPLHF; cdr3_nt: TGTGCCAGCAGTTACTCGATTGCCAGGGGCGATTCACCCCTCCACTTT
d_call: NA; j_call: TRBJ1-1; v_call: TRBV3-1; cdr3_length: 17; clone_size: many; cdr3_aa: CASSQDPRRASSTEAFF; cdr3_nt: TGTGCCAGCAGCCAAGATCCCCGCCGGGCCTCGTCTACTGAAGCTTTCTTT
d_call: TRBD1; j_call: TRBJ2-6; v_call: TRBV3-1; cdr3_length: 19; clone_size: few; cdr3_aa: CASSQAPGQESSGANVLTF; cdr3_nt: TGTGCCAGCAGCCAGGCCCCGGGACAGGAATCCTCTGGGGCCAACGTCCTGACTTTC
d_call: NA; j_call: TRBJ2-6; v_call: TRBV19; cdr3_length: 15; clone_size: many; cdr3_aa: CASSIAVSGANVLTF; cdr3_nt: TGTGCCAGTAGTATAGCCGTCTCTGGGGCCAACGTCCTGACTTTC
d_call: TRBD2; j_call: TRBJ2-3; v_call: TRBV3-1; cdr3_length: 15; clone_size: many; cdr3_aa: CASSHERGTTDTQYF; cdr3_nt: TGTGCCAGCAGCCACGAGCGGGGGACCACAGATACGCAGTATTTT
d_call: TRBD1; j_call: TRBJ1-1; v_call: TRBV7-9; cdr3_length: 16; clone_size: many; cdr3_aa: CASSSGWDSLNTEAFF; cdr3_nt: TGTGCCAGCAGCTCGGGCTGGGACAGTCTGAACACTGAAGCTTTCTTT
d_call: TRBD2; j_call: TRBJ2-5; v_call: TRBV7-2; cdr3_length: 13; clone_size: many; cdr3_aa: CASSLGRGAPEYF; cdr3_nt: TGTGCCAGCAGCTTAGGGCGGGGGGCCCCCGAGTACTTC
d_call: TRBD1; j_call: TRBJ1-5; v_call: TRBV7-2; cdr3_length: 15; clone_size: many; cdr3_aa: CASSPEGQDNQPQHF; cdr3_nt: TGTGCCAGCAGCCCCGAAGGACAGGACAATCAGCCCCAGCATTTT
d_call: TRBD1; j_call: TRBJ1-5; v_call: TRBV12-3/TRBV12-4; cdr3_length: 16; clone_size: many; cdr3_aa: CASSFLDRGGNQPQHF; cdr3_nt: TGTGCCAGCAGTTTCCTGGACAGGGGAGGCAATCAGCCCCAGCATTTT
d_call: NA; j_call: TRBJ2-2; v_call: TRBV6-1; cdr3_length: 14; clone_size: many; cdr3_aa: CASTRGTDAGELFF; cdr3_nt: TGTGCCAGCACCCGGGGGACCGACGCCGGGGAGCTGTTTTTT
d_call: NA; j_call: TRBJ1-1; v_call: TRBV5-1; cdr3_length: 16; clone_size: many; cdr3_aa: CASSPPLGEHRSEAFF; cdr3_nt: TGCGCCAGCAGTCCCCCTCTCGGCGAACATCGCTCTGAAGCTTTCTTT
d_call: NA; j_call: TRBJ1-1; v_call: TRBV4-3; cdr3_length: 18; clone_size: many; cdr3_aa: CASSQDPATFPLNTEAFF; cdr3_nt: TGCGCCAGCAGCCAAGATCCGGCCACATTCCCCCTGAACACTGAAGCTTTCTTT
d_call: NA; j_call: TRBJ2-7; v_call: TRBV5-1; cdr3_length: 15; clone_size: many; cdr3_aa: CASSLDGEISYEQYF; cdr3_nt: TGCGCCAGCAGCTTGGATGGGGAAATATCCTACGAGCAGTACTTC
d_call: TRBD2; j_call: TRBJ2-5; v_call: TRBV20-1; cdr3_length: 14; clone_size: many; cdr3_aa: CSARNLAGGETQYF; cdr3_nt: TGCAGTGCTAGGAACCTAGCGGGAGGAGAGACCCAGTACTTC
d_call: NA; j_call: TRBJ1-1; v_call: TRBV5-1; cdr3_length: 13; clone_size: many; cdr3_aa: CASKERGNTEAFF; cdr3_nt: TGCGCCAGCAAGGAACGCGGGAACACTGAAGCTTTCTTT
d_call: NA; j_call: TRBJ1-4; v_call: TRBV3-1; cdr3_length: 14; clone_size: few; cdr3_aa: CASSHPPHDEKLFF; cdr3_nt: TGTGCCAGCAGCCATCCCCCGCATGATGAAAAACTGTTTTTT
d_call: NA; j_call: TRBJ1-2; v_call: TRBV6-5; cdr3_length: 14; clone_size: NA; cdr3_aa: CASSYSMETKGYTF; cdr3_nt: TGTGCCAGCAGTTACTCGATGGAGACAAAGGGCTACACCTTC
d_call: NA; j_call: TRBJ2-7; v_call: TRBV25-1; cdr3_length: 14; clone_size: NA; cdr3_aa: CASSDLQSDYEQYF; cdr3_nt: TGTGCCAGCAGTGATTTACAGAGCGACTACGAGCAGTACTTC
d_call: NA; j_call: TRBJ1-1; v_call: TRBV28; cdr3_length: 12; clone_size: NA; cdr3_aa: CASPGPSSEAFF; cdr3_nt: TGTGCCTCTCCGGGACCATCGTCTGAAGCTTTCTTT
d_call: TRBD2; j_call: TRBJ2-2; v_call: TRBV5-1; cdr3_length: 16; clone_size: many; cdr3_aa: CASSYTGLADTGELFF; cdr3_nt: TGCGCCAGCAGCTATACGGGACTAGCGGACACCGGGGAGCTGTTTTTT
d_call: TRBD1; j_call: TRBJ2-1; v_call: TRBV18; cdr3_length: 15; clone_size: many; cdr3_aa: CASSPVQGAYNEQFF; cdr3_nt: TGTGCCAGCTCACCAGTCCAGGGGGCTTACAATGAGCAGTTCTTC